Below are 23 T cell receptor beta chains sequenced from a single sample in a study of T cells after yellow fever vaccination. A single record per CDR3 protein comes from TCRdb applying MiXCR to the 5' RACE reads. The data hold under 600,000 distinct CDR3 sequences, with about 13% observed a single time. This sample comprised PBMCs, obtained on the day of the yellow fever booster vaccination. The source is a young man who received the YFV17D yellow fever vaccine.

This clonotype was seen only a few times. The chain links TRBV20-1 to TRBJ1-2, with D unresolved. The V end was cut by 4 bases, the J end by 2 bases, with 11 bases between. The germline V gene has CDR1 DFQATT and CDR2 SNEGSKA (reference sequence). The CDR3 sequence is 13 residues long. CDR3 loop: CSAKSAANYGYTF. The CDR3, as DNA: TGCAGTGCTAAATCTGCGGCCAACTATGGCTACACCTTC.

This clonotype was detected ten times or more. The chain uses TRBV5-1 and TRBJ2-2; D is perhaps TRBD1 (5 bases). The CDR3 runs to 16 residues. From germline, CDR1 is SGHRS and CDR2 YFSETQ. With 4 bases removed from V and 0 bases from J, the gap between germline ends came to 13 bases. This CDR3 is CASSDSVWANTGELFF. The DNA of the CDR3 is TGCGCCAGCAGCGACAGTGTGTGGGCGAACACCGGGGAGCTGTTTTTT.

This clonotype was counted ten times or more. This chain uses TRBV12-3 or TRBV12-4 with TRBJ2-4, with 11 bases identical to TRBD2. The CDR3 sequence is 14 residues long. J was trimmed by 9 bases and V by 5 bases; bases with no gene match: 6. For the CDR3, the DNA is TGTGCCAGCAGTCGTAGCGGGAGGGCCAGCATTCAGTACTTC. Translation gives CASSRSGRASIQYF.

This clonotype has just a few counts. CDR3 nucleotide sequence: TGTGCCAGCAGCCAAGAGACCTTTTACAGCACAGATACGCAGTATTTT. Translation gives CASSQETFYSTDTQYF. The V gene is TRBV4-2, the J gene TRBJ2-3; D unclear. CDR3 length: 16 amino acids. Germline loops: CDR1 LGHNA, CDR2 YNFKEQ. V lost 0 bases and J 0 bases, leaving 10 bases between the germline ends.

This chain connects TRBV18 to TRBJ1-3; TRBD1 might be the D (5 bases). Trimming shortened V by 8 bases and J by 2 bases, and 13 bases separated the two germline ends. CDR3 size: 14 residues. Germline loops: CDR1 KGHSH, CDR2 LQKENI. The CDR3 DNA reads as TGTGCCAGCCGCAGGGATACGACTGGAAACACCATATATTTT. Its translation is CASRRDTTGNTIYF.

This clonotype was observed a few times. J is TRBJ2-7 and V is TRBV21-1; TRBD1 is the table's D call, not checked against the DNA. TRBV21-1 is recorded as a pseudogene. The CDR3 sequence is 14 residues long. The CDR3 here is CASSKARLPGEQYF. In DNA form, the CDR3 reads TGTGCCAGCAGCAAAGCTAGACTCCCTGGGGAGCAGTACTTC.

On this clonotype itself: One end of the junction fails to match germline, which may point to a read error. In DNA form, the CDR3 reads TGTGCCAGCAGCTTACGGTCAGGCTCCAACGAGCAGTACTTC. This translates into CASSLRSGSNEQYF. This chain links TRBV7-9 with TRBJ2-7; D is unclear. CDR1 is SEHNR, CDR2 FQNEAQ, per germline (reference sequence). The CDR3 has 14 amino acids.

This clonotype was observed a handful of times. The J gene is TRBJ2-1, the V gene TRBV20-1; 13 bases agree with TRBD2. The J segment lost 12 bases and the V segment lost 3 bases, leaving 11 bases of the junction unmatched. The CDR3 is 15 residues long. CDR1 and CDR2 (germline): DFQATT, SNEGSKA (reference sequence). The CDR3 sequence is CSASPPGLAGVVQFF. DNA for the CDR3: TGCAGTGCTAGCCCCCCCGGACTAGCGGGAGTTGTGCAGTTCTTC.

The chain carries TRBV20-1 and TRBJ2-3, with D unclear. This CDR3 region has 15 residues. Germline V CDR1 and CDR2: DFQATT, SNEGSKA (reference sequence). V dropped 0 bases and J dropped 5 bases, with 15 bases sitting between them. CDR3 in DNA: TGCAGTGCTAGAGATGTCCAATTCATTCGAGATACGCAGTATTTT. This translates into CSARDVQFIRDTQYF.

This clonotype was recorded a few times. The CDR3 DNA follows: TGTGCCAGCTCACCGGACTATGATGAAAAACTGTTTTTT. Its protein is CASSPDYDEKLFF. The chain carries TRBV18 and TRBJ1-4; no definite D call. Germline V lookup: CDR1 KGHSH, CDR2 LQKENI. Deletions cut 3 bases from V and 6 bases from J, with 8 bases between. The CDR3 is 13 amino acids.

The chain has TRBV6-2 or TRBV6-3 and TRBJ1-1, with no clear D. The CDR3 runs to 15 residues. Germline CDR1 MNHEY, CDR2 SVGEGT. V dropped 8 bases and J dropped 7 bases, with 23 bases sitting between them. In DNA form, the CDR3 reads TGTGCCAGCCGGCCCTTCCGGACTGAATTTTTTGAAGCTTTCTTT. Amino acids: CASRPFRTEFFEAFF.

Points on this clonotype: This clone may be a read error of a much larger clone one base away. This chain links TRBV20-1 with TRBJ2-4; 13 bases match TRBD2. The CDR3 length is 16 residues. Germline lookup yields CDR1 DFQATT and CDR2 SNEGSKA (reference sequence). The CDR3 sequence is CCAPTRTSGSRNIQYF. The CDR3 DNA reads TGCTGTGCTCCAACGAGGACTAGCGGGAGCCGGAACATTCAGTACTTC.

This clonotype has only a few counts. The chain employs TRBV4-3 and TRBJ2-3; perhaps TRBD1 as D (5 bases). Germline V gene sequence: CDR1 LGHNA, CDR2 YSLEER. The CDR3 sequence is 14 residues long. V shed 5 bases and J shed 2 bases, with 11 bases lying between them. The CDR3 DNA follows: TGCGCCAGCAGCGGGGCCGCCTTCACAGATACGCAGTATTTT. This sequence encodes CASSGAAFTDTQYF.

This clonotype was observed a few times. CDR3 nucleotide sequence: TGCGCCAGCAGCTTAGGACAGGGGGCGAAGCAGCCCCAGCATTTT. This gives the protein CASSLGQGAKQPQHF. V is TRBV5-1 and J is TRBJ1-5; 11 bases map to TRBD1. The CDR3 totals 15 residues. In germline, CDR1 is SGHRS, CDR2 YFSETQ. V trimming: 2 bases; J trimming: 7 bases; junction bases outside the gene matches: 5.

This clonotype was counted only a few times. The J gene is TRBJ2-5, the V gene TRBV14, with 8 bases matching TRBD1. V trimming: 0 bases; J trimming: 4 bases; junction bases outside the gene matches: 7. The CDR3 has 16 residues. The germline V gene has CDR1 SGHDN and CDR2 FVKESK. CDR3 nucleotide sequence: TGTGCCAGCAGCCAAGAGCGGTACAGGGGGATAGAGACCCAGTACTTC. Encoded protein: CASSQERYRGIETQYF. The variable domain in full, with the rest retrieved from reference TRBV14 and TRBJ2-5, is EAGVTQFPSHSVIEKGQTVTLRCDPISGHDNLYWYRRVMGKEIKFLLHFVKESKQDESGMPNNRFLAERTGGTYSTLKVQPAELEDSGVYFCASSQERYRGIETQYFGPGTRLLVL.

This clonotype was recorded a few times. The V and J genes are TRBV7-9 and TRBJ2-1; 7 nucleotides match TRBD2. This CDR3 spans 15 amino acids. V lost 5 bases, J lost 7 bases, and 11 bases stayed unmatched. In germline, CDR1 is SEHNR, CDR2 FQNEAQ (reference sequence). CDR3 nucleotides: TGTGCCAGCAGCCGCCGGGGGGAAGGGGATAATGAGCAGTTCTTC. Protein sequence: CASSRRGEGDNEQFF.

V and J are TRBV6-5 and TRBJ1-3, with TRBD1 matching over 8 bases. The CDR3 is 15 amino acids. With 2 bases clipped from V and 2 bases from J, the junction kept 2 bases outside the gene matches. Germline V gene sequence: CDR1 MNHEY, CDR2 SVGAGI. CDR3 nucleotide sequence: TGTGCCAGCAGTTACCGGACAGGGCCTGGAAACACCATATATTTT. It translates to CASSYRTGPGNTIYF.

CDR3 sequence: CASSREDRITQPQHF. Here the CDR3 DNA reads TGTGCCAGCAGCCGGGAGGACAGGATTACTCAGCCCCAGCATTTT. This chain connects TRBV5-5 to TRBJ1-5; TRBD1 matches at 7 bases. V was pared by 4 bases and J by 6 bases, with 10 bases of the junction left unmatched. This CDR3 contains 15 residues. CDR1 SGHKS and CDR2 YYEKEE come from the germline V gene (reference sequence).

In this sample, this clonotype turned up many times. The chain has TRBV12-3 or TRBV12-4 and TRBJ2-2; the D is unclear. The CDR3 sequence is 17 residues long. Trimming removed 1 base from V and 1 base from J, with 13 bases in between. This chain's CDR3 is CASSLVFEHLNTGELFF. As DNA, the CDR3 is TGTGCCAGCAGTTTAGTTTTCGAACATTTGAACACCGGGGAGCTGTTTTTT.

This clonotype appeared a few times. The chain employs TRBV20-1 and TRBJ2-7, with a tentative D call TRBD1 (5 bases). Trimming removed 4 bases from V and 0 bases from J, with 10 bases in between. Germline CDR1 DFQATT, CDR2 SNEGSKA (reference sequence). The CDR3 has 13 residues. The CDR3 here is CSATSGASYEQYF. The CDR3 DNA reads TGCAGTGCTACTAGTGGGGCCTCCTACGAGCAGTACTTC.

The chain is built from TRBV6-2 or TRBV6-3 and TRBJ2-2, with no clear D. This CDR3 region has 13 residues. Trimming cost V 2 bases and J 7 bases, with 8 bases left between them. Germline V CDR1 and CDR2: MNHEY, SVGEGT. CDR3 nucleotide sequence: TGTGCCAGCAGTTACGTCCGCGGCGGGGAGCTGTTTTTT. As protein: CASSYVRGGELFF.

J is TRBJ2-3 and V is TRBV19; 8 nucleotides match TRBD2. CDR1 and CDR2 (germline): LNHDA, SQIVND (reference sequence). This CDR3 is built from 16 residues. Trimming at V came to 3 bases and at J to 0 bases, leaving 5 bases not matched to a gene. CDR3 bases: TGTGCCAGTAGTATCCTACCGGGAGGGAGCACAGATACGCAGTATTTT. Its protein is CASSILPGGSTDTQYF.

A note on this clonotype: One junction end does not reproduce the germline sequence, and a read error may be involved. This chain links TRBV4-3 with TRBJ2-7; TRBD2 aligns across 12 bases. Germline V lookup: CDR1 LGHNA, CDR2 YSLEER. CDR3 length equals 16 residues. The CDR3, as DNA: TGCGCCAGCAGCCAAGAGAGCGGACTAGCGGGATACGAGCTGTACTTC. Its translation: CASSQESGLAGYELYF.